The 31 T cell receptor beta chains below all came from one sample that was sequenced in a study of T cells in Graves' hyperthyroidism and ophthalmopathy. Amplification of TCR beta CDR3 regions was performed using RNA transcripts as template. In the first-round RT-PCR of the TCR CDR3, the HTBI primer set was used. TCRdb redid the calling of the multiplex PCR reads with MiXCR, one entry per CDR3 protein. The sample yields around 700,000 distinct CDR3 sequences, under 20% seen once. The sequenced material came from blood. The source of these receptors is a woman aged 45-60 years with Graves' hyperthyroidism that later progressed to Graves' ophthalmopathy.

The rearrangement uses TRBV13 and TRBJ2-1, with D possibly being TRBD1 or TRBD2 (5 bases each). V was cut by 5 bases and J by 8 bases, with 16 bases left in between. This CDR3 spans 14 amino acids. Germline V gives CDR1 PRHDT, CDR2 FYEKMQ (reference sequence). CDR3 protein: CASSQRGQSYEQFF. In DNA, the CDR3 is TGTGCCAGCAGCCAACGGGGCCAGTCTTATGAGCAGTTCTTC.

This clonotype was detected many times. This rearrangement joins TRBV15 to TRBJ1-1; perhaps TRBD1 as D (5 bases). Deletions cut 2 bases from V and 7 bases from J, with 17 bases between. Germline V lookup: CDR1 LNHNV, CDR2 YYDKDF (reference sequence). The CDR3 is 15 amino acids. CDR3 residues: CATSRTLGRDLEAFF. The CDR3 DNA is TGTGCCACCAGCAGAACTCTCGGCAGGGACCTTGAAGCTTTCTTT.

The chain has TRBV6-1 and TRBJ1-3; 7 bases line up with TRBD1. Germline-derived CDR1 and CDR2 are MNHNS and SASEGT. The CDR3 length is 16 residues. V trimming: 6 bases; J trimming: 0 bases; junction bases outside the gene matches: 8. The CDR3 sequence: CASRTGTESSGNTIYF. CDR3 nucleotide sequence: TGTGCCAGCAGAACCGGGACAGAGTCCTCTGGAAACACCATATATTTT.

This clonotype occurred many times. One end of the junction does not line up with germline, which may come from a read error. The V call is TRBV5-1, the J call TRBJ2-3, with no clear D. Germline assignment: CDR1 SGHRS and CDR2 YFSETQ. The CDR3 is made up of 13 amino acids. For the CDR3, the DNA is TGTGCCAGCAGCTTAGGAGGCACAGATACGCAGTATTTT. It specifies CASSLGGTDTQYF. Using reference TRBV5-1 and TRBJ2-3 for the parts outside the CDR3, the full variable domain is KAGVTQTPRYLIKTRGQQVTLSCSPISGHRSVSWYQQTPGQGLQFLFEYFSETQRNKGNFPGRFSGRQFSNSRSEMNVSTLELGDSALYLCASSLGGTDTQYFGPGTRLTVL.

This clonotype was picked up a small number of times. The chain joins TRBV12-3 or TRBV12-4 to TRBJ2-4; 7 positions agree with TRBD1. V was pared by 4 bases and J by 11 bases, with 2 bases of the junction left unmatched. The CDR3 runs 11 residues. DNA of the CDR3: TGTGCCAGCAGTTACGGACAGGTTCAGTACTTC. The encoded protein is CASSYGQVQYF.

This clonotype was observed at least ten times. The genes are TRBV20-1 and TRBJ1-6; D is possibly TRBD1 (5 bases). Germline values: CDR1 DFQATT, CDR2 SNEGSKA (reference sequence). CDR3 size: 15 residues. Between the trimmed V and J ends, which lost 0 bases and 13 bases, there was a span of 19 bases. The CDR3 nucleotides are TGCAGTGCTAGAGATCAATTTTACCAGGGTGGCCCCCTCCACTTT. This translates into CSARDQFYQGGPLHF.

This clonotype was recorded at least ten times. V gene TRBV12-3 or TRBV12-4 combines with J gene TRBJ1-1, with no clear D. V dropped 6 bases and J dropped 5 bases, with 13 bases sitting between them. The CDR3 contains 13 residues. CDR3 in DNA: TGTGCCAGCAGCTCGGACCGGAGGACTGAAGCTTTCTTT. It is translated as CASSSDRRTEAFF.

This clonotype has ten or more counts. The chain combines TRBV18 with TRBJ1-2; TRBD1 is a possible D gene (6 bases). Germline CDR1 reads KGHSH; CDR2 reads LQKENI. The V end lost 0 bases, the J end lost 8 bases, and 10 bases lay between the germline ends. The CDR3 covers 13 residues. This CDR3 is CASSPPQGSGYTF. The DNA for the CDR3 is TGTGCCAGCTCACCACCTCAGGGGAGCGGCTACACCTTC.

This clonotype was counted at least ten times. The chain links TRBV18 to TRBJ2-3; 7 nucleotides align to TRBD1. Germline V gives CDR1 KGHSH, CDR2 LQKENI. The ends lost 6 bases at V and 5 bases at J; junction bases unmatched: 11. This CDR3 is 15 amino acids long. Here the CDR3 DNA reads TGTGCCAGCTCTCTCGGACAGGCCCGGTTAGATACGCAGTATTTT. The encoded protein is CASSLGQARLDTQYF.

The V and J genes are TRBV2 and TRBJ2-3; maybe TRBD1 (6 bases). Trimming left V 6 bases short and J 1 base short, with 11 bases between. CDR1 and CDR2 from the germline V gene are SNHLY and FYNNEI. The CDR3 spans 14 residues. The CDR3 region is CASRAQGGTDTQYF. In nucleotides, the CDR3 is TGTGCCAGCAGGGCACAGGGAGGCACAGATACGCAGTATTTT.

The V and J genes are TRBV5-1 and TRBJ2-2; 7 positions match TRBD1. This CDR3 is built from 15 residues. Trimming removed 3 bases from V and 5 bases from J; junction bases left unmatched: 7. Germline V gene sequence: CDR1 SGHRS, CDR2 YFSETQ. The CDR3 spells CASSSHRGLTGELFF. Here the CDR3 DNA reads TGCGCCAGCAGCTCCCACAGGGGATTGACCGGGGAGCTGTTTTTT.

In its sample, this clonotype was seen many times. The chain joins TRBV30 to TRBJ1-5, with D possibly being TRBD1 (5 bases). V was trimmed by 2 bases and J by 4 bases, leaving 9 bases between them. Germline values: CDR1 GTSNPN, CDR2 SVGIG (reference sequence). The CDR3 has 13 residues. CDR3: CAWSPQENQPQHF. In nucleotides, the CDR3 is TGTGCCTGGAGTCCACAGGAGAATCAGCCCCAGCATTTT.

This clonotype was seen repeatedly, ten times or more. This chain joins TRBV12-3 or TRBV12-4 and TRBJ2-1; 11 bases match TRBD2. The CDR3 contains 15 residues. With 6 bases clipped from V and 8 bases from J, the junction kept 9 bases outside the gene matches. The CDR3 is CASSVAGGTVYEQFF. For the CDR3, the DNA is TGTGCCAGCAGCGTAGCGGGAGGGACGGTCTATGAGCAGTTCTTC.

This clonotype was counted many times. The chain employs TRBV3-1 and TRBJ1-5; D ambiguous. Trimming took 0 bases from V and 6 from J, leaving 12 bases between them. The CDR3 sequence is 15 residues long. Per the germline V gene, CDR1 is LGHDT and CDR2 is YNNKEL (reference sequence). The CDR3 DNA reads as TGTGCCAGCAGCCAAGATGCGGGGTATAGTCAGCCCCAGCATTTT. This encodes CASSQDAGYSQPQHF. Based on the CDR3 plus reference TRBV3-1 and TRBJ1-5, the full variable domain is DTAVSQTPKYLVTQMGNDKSIKCEQNLGHDTMYWYKQDSKKFLKIMFSYNNKELIINETVPNRFSPKSPDKAHLNLHINSLELGDSAVYFCASSQDAGYSQPQHFGDGTRLSIL.

This clonotype appeared once. This sequence joins TRBV5-6 and TRBJ2-4, with TRBD2 matching 7 bases. V lost 4 bases, J lost 1 base, and 8 bases stayed unmatched. The V gene's germline CDR1 is SGHDT and CDR2 YYEEEE. The CDR3 totals 16 residues. CDR3 protein: CASSRLGGEAKNIQYF. The CDR3, as DNA: TGTGCCAGCAGCCGTCTGGGGGGGGAGGCCAAAAACATTCAGTACTTC.

This clonotype was counted ten times or more. The chain links TRBV9 to TRBJ2-7; D possibly corresponds to TRBD1 (5 bases). The CDR3 length is 14 residues. Trimming pared 0 bases from V and 5 bases from J, leaving 12 bases between. Germline V gene data show CDR1 as SGDLS and CDR2 as YYNGEE. In DNA form, the CDR3 reads TGTGCCAGCAGCGTAGGGAACAGGCTGGACGAGCAGTACTTC. Protein sequence: CASSVGNRLDEQYF.

With regard to this clonotype: One end of the junction is discordant with germline, which a read error may explain. The chain is built from TRBV7-9 and TRBJ1-5; TRBD1 might be the D (6 bases). This CDR3 comprises 16 residues. The germline V gene encodes CDR1 SEHNR and CDR2 FQNEAQ (reference sequence). This chain's CDR3 is CASGFTPGHRNQPQHF. Written as DNA, the CDR3 is TGTGCCAGCGGCTTCACTCCGGGACATCGCAATCAACCCCAGCATTTT.

The chain combines TRBV20-1 with TRBJ2-5; D possibly corresponds to TRBD2 (6 bases). This CDR3 spans 14 amino acids. Between the trimmed V and J ends, which lost 1 base and 3 bases, there was a span of 12 bases. CDR1 is DFQATT, CDR2 SNEGSKA, per germline (reference sequence). Here the CDR3 DNA reads TGCAGTGCTAGAGGTCGACTAGGAGAAGAGACCCAGTACTTC. Protein: CSARGRLGEETQYF.

V gene TRBV19 combines with J gene TRBJ1-5; D is ambiguous. There are 12 residues in the CDR3. V was clipped by 7 bases and J by 0 bases, with 4 bases between them. Germline V gene sequence: CDR1 LNHDA, CDR2 SQIVND (reference sequence). The CDR3 DNA follows: TGTGCCAGTAAGCATAGCAATCAGCCCCAGCATTTT. This codes for CASKHSNQPQHF. The whole variable domain, remainder taken from reference TRBV19 and TRBJ1-5, is DGGITQSPKYLFRKEGQNVTLSCEQNLNHDAMYWYRQDPGQGLRLIYYSQIVNDFQKGDIAEGYSVSREKKESFPLTVTSAQKNPTAFYLCASKHSNQPQHFGDGTRLSIL.

This clonotype turned up a few times. The chain joins TRBV20-1 to TRBJ2-3; 11 nucleotides align to TRBD2. The trim removed 6 bases at V and 3 bases at J, leaving 8 bases unmatched. There are 15 residues in the CDR3. CDR1 and CDR2 from the germline V gene are DFQATT and SNEGSKA (reference sequence). The CDR3 DNA reads TGCAGTGCGAGCTTAGCGGGGGGGCATACAGATACGCAGTATTTT. This encodes CSASLAGGHTDTQYF.

Only a few counts were recorded for this clonotype. V and J are TRBV5-4 and TRBJ2-5, with 8 bases fitting TRBD1. This CDR3 comprises 14 residues. Germline V gene sequence: CDR1 SGHNT, CDR2 YYREEE (reference sequence). V was clipped by 4 bases and J by 2 bases; unmatched bases: 4. In nucleotides, the CDR3 is TGTGCCAGCAGCCGCAGGGGGCTTCAAGAGACCCAGTACTTC. This encodes CASSRRGLQETQYF.

This clonotype appeared many times. The chain employs TRBV2 and TRBJ2-2; maybe TRBD2 (5 bases). This CDR3 spans 14 amino acids. V lost 1 base, J lost 5 bases, and 8 bases lay in between. Germline CDR1 is SNHLY and CDR2 is FYNNEI. The CDR3: CASSEVRGTGELFF. As DNA, the CDR3 is TGTGCCAGCAGTGAAGTGCGAGGGACCGGGGAGCTGTTTTTT.

This clonotype has a count of ten or more. The chain uses TRBV18 and TRBJ2-5; 9 bases fit TRBD2. CDR1 is KGHSH, CDR2 LQKENI, per germline. The CDR3 runs 16 residues. The J segment lost 0 bases and the V segment lost 0 bases, leaving 2 bases of the junction unmatched. Written as DNA, the CDR3 is TGTGCCAGCTCACCACCAAGCGGGGGGAACCAAGAGACCCAGTACTTC. It is translated as CASSPPSGGNQETQYF.

This clonotype occurred a few times. This chain links TRBV19 with TRBJ2-1; D might be TRBD2 (7 bases). Per the germline V gene, CDR1 is LNHDA and CDR2 is SQIVND (reference sequence). The CDR3 has 14 residues. Trimming left V 0 bases short and J 6 bases short, with 9 bases between. CDR3 amino acids: CASSIDGGPNEQFF. The DNA for the CDR3 is TGTGCCAGTAGTATAGACGGGGGGCCCAATGAGCAGTTCTTC.

The genes are TRBV12-3 or TRBV12-4 and TRBJ1-2, with 10 bases identical to TRBD1. Losses at the gene ends were 4 bases for V and 2 bases for J; bases not matched to a gene: 10. CDR3 length: 17 amino acids. For the CDR3, the DNA is TGTGCCAGCAGTTCGGCCGGGACAGGGGTCGGCAACTATGGCTACACCTTC. As protein: CASSSAGTGVGNYGYTF.

There are many counts of this clonotype. CDR3 protein: CSAYNRGDNYGYTF. For the CDR3, the DNA is TGCAGTGCATATAACAGGGGTGATAACTATGGCTACACCTTC. The chain links TRBV20-1 to TRBJ1-2; 7 bases line up with TRBD1. The junction had 8 bases not matched to a gene; V was cut back by 6 bases and J by 1 base. The CDR3 consists of 14 residues. Per the germline V gene, CDR1 is DFQATT and CDR2 is SNEGSKA (reference sequence).

V and J are TRBV7-9 and TRBJ2-6, with TRBD1 identical over 7 bases. The germline CDR1 and CDR2 sequences are SEHNR and FQNEAQ (reference sequence). The CDR3 totals 17 residues. V was pared by 7 bases and J by 0 bases, with 9 bases of the junction left unmatched. The CDR3 coding sequence is TGTGCCAGCATCCCGGGACAGCGATACTCTGGGGCCAACGTCCTGACTTTC. Its translation: CASIPGQRYSGANVLTF. The full variable domain, rest sourced from reference TRBV7-9 and TRBJ2-6, is DTGVSQNPRHKITKRGQNVTFRCDPISEHNRLYWYRQTLGQGPEFLTYFQNEAQLEKSRLLSDRFSAERPKGSFSTLEIQRTEQGDSAMYLCASIPGQRYSGANVLTFGAGSRLTVL.

This clonotype was seen a few times. V usage is TRBV27 and J usage is TRBJ2-5, with 7 positions matching TRBD2. V gave up 6 bases and J gave up 4 bases; unmatched junction bases: 8. Per germline, CDR1 MNHEY and CDR2 SMNVEV (reference sequence). The CDR3 is 14 residues long. DNA of the CDR3: TGTGCCAGCAGCCCCCGGGGGGACGTAGAGACCCAGTACTTC. Residues: CASSPRGDVETQYF.

There are a few counts of this clonotype. The gene calls are TRBV5-4 and TRBJ2-2; D perhaps matches TRBD1 (6 bases). Trimming took off 0 bases at V and 2 bases at J, with 14 bases between the two ends. The V gene's germline CDR1 is SGHNT and CDR2 YYREEE (reference sequence). The CDR3 runs 17 residues. The CDR3 DNA reads TGTGCCAGCAGCTTGGAGGAGAACAGGGCTAACACCGGGGAGCTGTTTTTT. Its protein is CASSLEENRANTGELFF.

This sequence joins TRBV4-1 and TRBJ2-7; D perhaps matches TRBD2 (6 bases). The CDR3 runs 17 residues. The V gene lost 2 bases and the J gene lost 2 bases, with 19 bases spanning the gap. CDR1 and CDR2 from the germline V gene are MGHRA and YSYEKL. The CDR3 sequence is CASSQRDSFPLAYEQYF. The CDR3 coding sequence is TGCGCCAGCAGCCAACGGGACTCCTTCCCTTTAGCCTACGAGCAGTACTTC.

In this sample, this clonotype turned up many times. The CDR3 protein is CASSLQAEAFF. The CDR3 nucleotides read TGTGCCAGCAGCTTACAGGCTGAAGCTTTCTTT. V usage is TRBV7-9 and J usage is TRBJ1-1; D call uncertain. The CDR3 is 11 residues long. Germline assignment: CDR1 SEHNR and CDR2 FQNEAQ (reference sequence). V lost 2 bases, J lost 6 bases, and 4 bases lay in between.